These 6 T cell receptor beta chains were all obtained from the same sample, sequenced in a study of CD8 T cells in Susac syndrome. A quantity of about 0.45 to 1 ug RNA underwent reverse transcription using random hexamers. TCRdb re-called the immunoSEQ multiplex PCR reads through MiXCR, storing one row per CDR3 protein. The table has some 120,000 distinct CDR3 sequences, around 94% seen once. Input material: CD4+ T cells from PBMCs. Receptor source: a human donor with multiple sclerosis.

The chain recombines TRBV12-3 or TRBV12-4 with TRBJ1-2, with D possibly being TRBD1 (6 bases). Trimming took off 5 bases at V and 4 bases at J, with 17 bases between the two ends. The CDR3 totals 15 residues. CDR3 coding DNA: TGTGCCAGCAGTCACCGACAGGTGGCCGTCTATGGCTACACCTTC. Translation gives CASSHRQVAVYGYTF.

The chain joins TRBV30 to TRBJ2-2; weak D call: TRBD1 (7 bases). V shed 2 bases and J shed 5 bases, with 12 bases lying between them. This CDR3 comprises 14 residues. The germline CDR1 and CDR2 sequences are GTSNPN and SVGIG (reference sequence). CDR3 DNA: TGTGCCTGGAGTAGGGGGCGGGATACCGGGGAGCTGTTTTTT. As protein: CAWSRGRDTGELFF.

This chain joins TRBV6-5 and TRBJ2-7, with 8 nucleotides matching TRBD1. CDR1 MNHEY and CDR2 SVGAGI come from the germline V gene. CDR3 size: 16 residues. V lost 4 bases, J lost 7 bases, and 15 bases stayed unmatched. CDR3 amino acids: CASSFFLGQGLGEQYF. The CDR3 DNA is TGTGCCAGCAGTTTTTTTCTCGGACAGGGATTGGGTGAGCAGTACTTC.

The CDR3 region has the DNA TGTGCCAGCAGCCAAGATCGGATTAAGCAGTACTTC. Translated, it gives CASSQDRIKQYF. The V call is TRBV14, the J call TRBJ2-7; unclear D gene. The CDR3 consists of 12 residues. CDR1 is SGHDN and CDR2 is FVKESK in the germline V gene. Deletions cut 0 bases from V and 8 bases from J, with 8 bases between.

This clonotype was counted a single time. J is TRBJ2-7 and V is TRBV5-1; 12 bases fit TRBD1. Trimming cost V 4 bases and J 5 bases; bases outside gene matches: 4. The germline gives CDR1 SGHRS, CDR2 YFSETQ. This CDR3 has 14 amino acids. The CDR3 region is CASSRDRGHNEQYF. CDR3 bases: TGCGCCAGCAGCCGGGACAGGGGGCACAACGAGCAGTACTTC.

The chain carries TRBV7-2 and TRBJ1-2, with D hard to call. Trimming stripped 5 bases from V and 7 bases from J, with 11 bases between. The CDR3 extends over 12 amino acids. In germline, CDR1 is SGHTA, CDR2 FQGNSA. CDR3 nucleotide sequence: TGTGCCAGCAGCGCCGGGTGGGGTGGCTACACCTTC. It yields the protein CASSAGWGGYTF.